These 22 T cell receptor beta chains originate from one sample sequenced in a study of post-analysis software for immune sequencing data. Study-wide points: With TRBV5-6, TRBV5-1 and TRBV20-1 included, five TRBV segments were more frequent in patients than in controls.

Antigens of these TCRs are unknown. The library was made from cDNA and included unique molecular identifiers. TCRdb analysed the PCR reads with MiXCR anew, one entry per CDR3 protein. The sample includes more than 500,000 distinct CDR3 sequences, 30% to 40% of them seen just once. Material: blood. Every receptor here comes from a girl under 18 with multiple sclerosis.

This sequence joins TRBV11-2 and TRBJ1-6; D uncertain. CDR1 is SGHAT and CDR2 is FQNNGV in the germline V gene. Trimming removed 1 base from V and 5 bases from J, with 6 bases in between. CDR3 length equals 14 residues. The CDR3 DNA reads TGTGCCAGCAGCTTAGGTGCAAATAATTCACCCCTCCACTTT. This sequence encodes CASSLGANNSPLHF.

This clonotype was counted a few times. The genes are TRBV12-3 or TRBV12-4 and TRBJ2-3, with D tentatively TRBD2 (5 bases). The germline V and J ends were trimmed by 3 bases and 5 bases, with 12 bases remaining between them. The CDR3 length is 14 residues. CDR3 residues: CASSFMSGIDTQYF. The CDR3 nucleotides read TGTGCCAGCAGTTTCATGTCGGGGATAGATACGCAGTATTTT.

A remark on this clonotype: As the CDR3 is not closed by the conserved phenylalanine or tryptophan, this likely results from a read error. The V and J genes are TRBV12-3 or TRBV12-4 and TRBJ2-3; no reliable D call. Trimming cost V 2 bases and J 4 bases, with 7 bases left between them. CDR3 size: 13 residues. CDR3 sequence reads: CASSLPSADTQYS. For the CDR3, the DNA is TGTGCCAGCAGTTTACCGAGCGCAGATACGCAGTATTCT.

This clonotype has only one observation. The chain has TRBV20-1 and TRBJ2-5; no firm D call. The CDR3 totals 14 residues. The V end was cut by 3 bases, the J end by 1 base, with 12 bases between. Germline CDR1 DFQATT, CDR2 SNEGSKA (reference sequence). Written as DNA, the CDR3 is TGCAGTGCTAGGGCCACGGGTCTCCAAGAGACCCAGTACTTC. Protein: CSARATGLQETQYF.

V gene TRBV6-5 combines with J gene TRBJ1-6, with no clear D. Germline V CDR1 and CDR2: MNHEY, SVGAGI. V dropped 0 bases and J dropped 13 bases, with 10 bases sitting between them. This CDR3 contains 13 residues. CDR3 in amino acids: CASSYSRTKPLHF. In DNA form, the CDR3 reads TGTGCCAGCAGTTACTCCCGGACTAAGCCCCTCCACTTT.

This chain connects TRBV5-1 to TRBJ2-6, with a tentative D call TRBD1 (5 bases). V was clipped by 1 base and J by 3 bases, with 14 bases between them. CDR3 size: 17 residues. The germline V gene has CDR1 SGHRS and CDR2 YFSETQ. Here the CDR3 reads CASSLRGGAIGANVLTF. The CDR3 nucleotides read TGCGCCAGCAGCTTGCGCGGTGGGGCGATTGGGGCCAACGTCCTGACTTTC.

V usage is TRBV5-1 and J usage is TRBJ1-1; 8 positions agree with TRBD1. The CDR3 sequence is 13 residues long. V lost 4 bases and J lost 5; bases outside the gene matches: 4. The germline CDR1 and CDR2 sequences are SGHRS and YFSETQ. CDR3 sequence: CASSTQGGTEAFF. The CDR3 nucleotides read TGCGCCAGCAGCACACAGGGGGGAACTGAAGCTTTCTTT.

Of note for this clonotype: A clone one base away is much larger, so this may be a read error. V usage is TRBV5-4 and J usage is TRBJ2-5, with 12 nucleotides matching TRBD2. CDR3 size: 13 residues. The V segment lost 9 bases and the J segment 2 bases; nucleotides outside the gene matches: 2. Germline lookup yields CDR1 SGHNT and CDR2 YYREEE (reference sequence). Written as DNA, the CDR3 is TGTGCCATCGGACTAGCGGGGCAAGAGACCCAGTACTTC. Amino acid sequence: CAIGLAGQETQYF.

This clonotype was seen at least ten times. The rearrangement joins TRBV20-1 to TRBJ2-1; TRBD1 might be the D (5 bases). CDR1 is DFQATT, CDR2 SNEGSKA, per germline (reference sequence). The CDR3 has 13 amino acids. Trimming left V 5 bases short and J 5 bases short, with 13 bases between. CDR3 sequence reads: CSAPPGNNNEQFF. For the CDR3, the DNA is TGCAGTGCTCCGCCAGGGAATAACAATGAGCAGTTCTTC.

This sequence joins TRBV4-2 and TRBJ2-1, with D tentatively TRBD1 (6 bases). V was pared by 0 bases and J by 3 bases, with 15 bases between. In germline, CDR1 is LGHNA, CDR2 YNFKEQ. The CDR3 consists of 17 residues. Here the CDR3 reads CASSQEEFGGGYNEQFF. For the CDR3, the DNA is TGTGCCAGCAGCCAAGAGGAGTTTGGGGGCGGCTACAATGAGCAGTTCTTC.

This clonotype was counted at least ten times. The V gene is TRBV7-9, the J gene TRBJ1-5, with no clear D. Germline CDR1 SEHNR, CDR2 FQNEAQ (reference sequence). The CDR3 is 15 amino acids. Deletions cut 5 bases from V and 0 bases from J, with 11 bases between. The CDR3 nucleotides read TGTGCCAGCAGCCAGACCGGGAATAGCAATCAGCCCCAGCATTTT. Protein: CASSQTGNSNQPQHF.

The chain couples TRBV20-1 to TRBJ1-4, with D hard to call. Germline V gives CDR1 DFQATT, CDR2 SNEGSKA (reference sequence). The CDR3 extends over 12 amino acids. V lost 3 bases and J lost 5, with 7 bases in between. DNA of the CDR3: TGCAGTGCTAGGCAGTACAATGAAAAACTGTTTTTT. It encodes CSARQYNEKLFF.

Here the CDR3 DNA reads TGTGCCAGCAGTCCCCAGGGGGCGTCCGGTACAGATACGCAGTATTTT. It codes for CASSPQGASGTDTQYF. V and J are TRBV28 and TRBJ2-3; 8 bases fit TRBD1. The CDR3 sequence is 16 residues long. V lost 5 bases to trimming and J lost 3 bases; unmatched junction nucleotides: 10. Germline values: CDR1 MDHEN, CDR2 SYDVKM.

The V and J genes are TRBV5-1 and TRBJ1-1; weak D call: TRBD1 (6 bases). The V gene's germline CDR1 is SGHRS and CDR2 YFSETQ. The CDR3 runs to 15 residues. Deletions cut 2 bases from V and 1 base from J, with 12 bases between. CDR3 in DNA: TGCGCCAGCAGCTTTACAGGGACCGCGAACACTGAAGCTTTCTTT. As protein: CASSFTGTANTEAFF.

This clonotype has only a few counts. The rearrangement links TRBV7-9 to TRBJ2-7; unclear D gene. This CDR3 is built from 14 residues. Trimming cost V 1 base and J 3 bases, with 10 bases left between them. Germline V CDR1 and CDR2: SEHNR, FQNEAQ (reference sequence). The CDR3 here is CASSLVAQHYEQYF. CDR3 sequence (DNA): TGTGCCAGCAGCTTAGTAGCCCAGCACTACGAGCAGTACTTC.

This clonotype was detected a few times. The rearrangement uses TRBV12-3 or TRBV12-4 and TRBJ1-1, with 7 positions matching TRBD1. The CDR3 extends over 13 amino acids. V gave up 7 bases and J gave up 2 bases; unmatched junction bases: 4. The CDR3, as DNA: TGTGCCAGCAAGGGACAGCCCAACACTGAAGCTTTCTTT. Its protein product is CASKGQPNTEAFF.

This rearrangement joins TRBV29-1 to TRBJ2-2; D not certain. Trimming left V 1 base short and J 1 base short, with 7 bases between. The CDR3 contains 14 residues. CDR1 and CDR2 from the germline V gene are SQVTM and ANQGSEA. The CDR3 here is CSVEARQNTGELFF. DNA for the CDR3: TGCAGCGTTGAAGCCAGGCAGAACACCGGGGAGCTGTTTTTT.

This clonotype came up once. The chain uses TRBV11-2 and TRBJ2-1; D ambiguous. Trimming took off 7 bases at V and 6 bases at J, with 10 bases between the two ends. Germline V gene lookup returns CDR1 SGHAT and CDR2 FQNNGV. The CDR3 loop spans 12 amino acids. CDR3 DNA sequence: TGTGCCAGCACCTTGGGAACCAATGAGCAGTTCTTC. The encoded protein is CASTLGTNEQFF.

This clonotype was counted a few times. V is TRBV4-2 and J is TRBJ2-7; 7 bases line up with TRBD1. CDR1 and CDR2 from the germline V gene are LGHNA and YNFKEQ. The V and J ends lost 1 base and 1 base, in that order; junction bases with no gene match: 4. The CDR3 is made up of 15 amino acids. CDR3 loop: CASSQAGTASYEQYF. The CDR3 nucleotides are TGTGCCAGCAGCCAAGCCGGGACAGCTTCCTACGAGCAGTACTTC.

V usage is TRBV4-1 and J usage is TRBJ2-7; TRBD1 matches at 8 bases. The trim removed 0 bases at V and 5 bases at J, leaving 6 bases unmatched. The CDR3 length is 15 residues. CDR1 MGHRA and CDR2 YSYEKL come from the germline V gene. The CDR3 DNA sequence: TGCGCCAGCAGCCAAGAAGGGCAGGGGGCCAACGAGCAGTACTTC. Translation: CASSQEGQGANEQYF.

The chain links TRBV29-1 to TRBJ2-1; 11 positions match TRBD2. CDR3 length: 15 residues. Germline V CDR1 and CDR2: SQVTM, ANQGSEA. The J segment lost 2 bases and the V segment lost 5 bases, leaving 5 bases of the junction unmatched. The CDR3 here is CSVLAGGFPYNEQFF. The CDR3 region has the DNA TGCAGCGTTCTAGCGGGGGGATTCCCCTACAATGAGCAGTTCTTC.

The chain carries TRBV12-3 or TRBV12-4 and TRBJ1-5, with no clear D. V was trimmed by 3 bases and J by 0 bases, leaving 6 bases between them. This CDR3 is built from 14 residues. The CDR3 DNA follows: TGTGCCAGCAGTTTGTACTCTAGCAATCAGCCCCAGCATTTT. Protein sequence: CASSLYSSNQPQHF.